Listed here are 9 T cell receptor beta chains from one sample, sequenced in a study of CD8+ T cells in alopecia areata. RNA extraction was followed by reverse transcription into cDNA, which acted as the sequencing template. Sequencing used immunoSEQ multiplex PCR; TCRdb keeps in-frame clones, though not all of them. The table includes 140,000 to 150,000 clones, approximately 50% detected once. This specimen consisted of CD4+ T cells sorted from blood, obtained at week 0. These receptors all stem from a human donor with alopecia areata.

V is TRBV7-2 and J is TRBJ2-3, with D unresolved. The CDR3 is made up of 15 amino acids. The germline gives CDR1 SGHTA, CDR2 FQGNSA. Trimming stripped 3 bases from V and 0 bases from J, with 10 bases between. Here the CDR3 reads CASSFEQPSTDTQYF. The CDR3 DNA reads as TGTGCCAGCAGCTTTGAACAACCTAGCACAGATACGCAGTATTTT.

The chain joins TRBV19 to TRBJ2-3; D unclear. Germline lookup yields CDR1 LNHDA and CDR2 SQIVND (reference sequence). V gave up 5 bases and J gave up 4 bases, with 10 bases separating them. There are 13 residues in the CDR3. The CDR3 coding sequence is TGTGCCAGTAGTCTCGCGGCCCCAGATACGCAGTATTTT. It codes for CASSLAAPDTQYF.

The chain is built from TRBV29-1 and TRBJ2-7; 12 nucleotides match TRBD1. This CDR3 contains 14 residues. V lost 3 bases, J lost 7 bases, and 7 bases stayed unmatched. Germline values: CDR1 SQVTM, CDR2 ANQGSEA. CDR3: CSVDSGTGGGEQYF. In DNA, the CDR3 is TGCAGCGTTGACTCCGGGACAGGGGGCGGTGAGCAGTACTTC.

The chain has TRBV2 and TRBJ2-6; D is ambiguous. Germline values: CDR1 SNHLY, CDR2 FYNNEI. The CDR3 runs 15 residues. With 1 base removed from V and 2 bases from J, the gap between germline ends came to 6 bases. CDR3 amino acids: CASSEEGTGANVLTF. CDR3 DNA sequence: TGTGCCAGCAGTGAAGAGGGTACTGGGGCCAACGTCCTGACTTTC.

V is TRBV7-9 and J is TRBJ2-5; 8 bases align to TRBD1. The CDR3 is 15 residues long. CDR1 SEHNR and CDR2 FQNEAQ come from the germline V gene (reference sequence). J gave up 1 base and V 5 bases, and 6 bases lay outside the gene matches. CDR3 nucleotides: TGTGCCAGCAGCAGAGGACAGGGTGGCCAAGAGACCCAGTACTTC. It is translated as CASSRGQGGQETQYF.

The chain employs TRBV30 and TRBJ2-2, with D uncertain. The ends were cut back, 0 bases at V and 2 bases at J, with 7 bases in the middle. The length of the CDR3 is 14 residues. Germline V gene data show CDR1 as GTSNPN and CDR2 as SVGIG (reference sequence). The CDR3 coding sequence is TGTGCCTGGAGTGTCATACACAACACCGGGGAGCTGTTTTTT. It translates to CAWSVIHNTGELFF.

This clone has more than one count but fewer than ten. This chain links TRBV9 with TRBJ2-5, with 9 bases lining up with TRBD1. The junction had 11 bases not matched to a gene; V was cut back by 6 bases and J by 5 bases. This CDR3 has 15 amino acids. Germline V gives CDR1 SGDLS, CDR2 YYNGEE. This chain's CDR3 is CASTKGTGPWETQYF. In DNA form, the CDR3 reads TGTGCCAGCACCAAGGGGACAGGGCCTTGGGAGACCCAGTACTTC.

The chain uses TRBV6-5 and TRBJ1-2; D is undetermined. Germline lookup yields CDR1 MNHEY and CDR2 SVGAGI. This CDR3 region has 15 residues. V was trimmed by 10 bases and J by 5 bases, leaving 23 bases between them. CDR3 DNA sequence: TGTGCCACCTTAGAACCAGGATCCTCTCGGTATGGCTACACCTTC. Protein sequence: CATLEPGSSRYGYTF.

The chain combines TRBV6-1 with TRBJ2-3, with D tentatively TRBD1 (5 bases). The CDR3 has 13 amino acids. The germline CDR1 and CDR2 sequences are MNHNS and SASEGT. Trimming stripped 6 bases from V and 8 bases from J, with 15 bases between. CDR3 residues: CASSNPPQGTQYF. The CDR3 coding sequence is TGTGCCAGCAGCAACCCCCCGCAGGGTACGCAGTATTTT.